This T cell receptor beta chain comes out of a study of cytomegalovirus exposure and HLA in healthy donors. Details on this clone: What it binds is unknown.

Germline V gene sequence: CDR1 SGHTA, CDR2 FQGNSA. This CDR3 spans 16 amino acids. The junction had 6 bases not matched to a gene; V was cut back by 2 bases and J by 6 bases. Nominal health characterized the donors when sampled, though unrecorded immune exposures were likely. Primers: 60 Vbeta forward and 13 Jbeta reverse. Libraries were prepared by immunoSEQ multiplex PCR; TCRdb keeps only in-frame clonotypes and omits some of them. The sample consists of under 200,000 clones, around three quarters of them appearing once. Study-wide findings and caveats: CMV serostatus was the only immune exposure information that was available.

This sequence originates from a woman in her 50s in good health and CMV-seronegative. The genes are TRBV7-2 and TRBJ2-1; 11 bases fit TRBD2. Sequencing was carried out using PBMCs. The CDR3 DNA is TGTGCCAGCAGCTTATATGCTAGCGGGAGGATCAATGAGCAGTTCTTC. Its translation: CASSLYASGRINEQFF.